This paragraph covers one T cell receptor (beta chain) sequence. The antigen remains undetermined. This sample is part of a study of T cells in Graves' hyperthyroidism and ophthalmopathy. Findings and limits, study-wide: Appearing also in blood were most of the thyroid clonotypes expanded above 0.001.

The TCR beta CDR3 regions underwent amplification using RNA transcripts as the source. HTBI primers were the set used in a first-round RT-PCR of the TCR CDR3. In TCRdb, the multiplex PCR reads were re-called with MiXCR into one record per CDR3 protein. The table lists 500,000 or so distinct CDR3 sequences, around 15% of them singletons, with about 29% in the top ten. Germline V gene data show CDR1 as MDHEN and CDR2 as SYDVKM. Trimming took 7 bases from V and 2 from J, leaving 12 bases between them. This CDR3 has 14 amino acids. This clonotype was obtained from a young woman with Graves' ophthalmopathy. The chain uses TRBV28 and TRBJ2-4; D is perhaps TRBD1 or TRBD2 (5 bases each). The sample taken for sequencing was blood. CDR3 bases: TGTGCCAGCACCCTGGGACCTCCCAAAAACATTCAGTACTTC. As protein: CASTLGPPKNIQYF.